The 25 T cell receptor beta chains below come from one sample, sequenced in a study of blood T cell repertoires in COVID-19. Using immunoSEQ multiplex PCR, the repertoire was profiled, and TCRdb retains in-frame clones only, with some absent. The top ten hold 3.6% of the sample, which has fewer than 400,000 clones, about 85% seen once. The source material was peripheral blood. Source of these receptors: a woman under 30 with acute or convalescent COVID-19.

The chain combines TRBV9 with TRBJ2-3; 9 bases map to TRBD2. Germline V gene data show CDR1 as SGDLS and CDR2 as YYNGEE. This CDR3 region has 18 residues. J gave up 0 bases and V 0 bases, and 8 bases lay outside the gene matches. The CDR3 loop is CASSVGGSGGTSTDTQYF. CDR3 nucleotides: TGTGCCAGCAGCGTAGGCGGTAGCGGGGGAACTAGCACAGATACGCAGTATTTT.

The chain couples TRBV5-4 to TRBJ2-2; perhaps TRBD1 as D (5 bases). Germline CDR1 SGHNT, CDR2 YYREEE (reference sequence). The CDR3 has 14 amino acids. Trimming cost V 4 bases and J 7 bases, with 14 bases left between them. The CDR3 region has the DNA TGTGCCAGCAGCACCGTAGGGGCGCGCGGGGAGCTGTTTTTT. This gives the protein CASSTVGARGELFF.

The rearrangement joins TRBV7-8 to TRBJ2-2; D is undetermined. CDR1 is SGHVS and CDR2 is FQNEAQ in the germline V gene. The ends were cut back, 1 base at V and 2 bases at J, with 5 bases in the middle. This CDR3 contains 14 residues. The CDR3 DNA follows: TGTGCCAGCAGCTTAGGTGTAAACACCGGGGAGCTGTTTTTT. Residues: CASSLGVNTGELFF.

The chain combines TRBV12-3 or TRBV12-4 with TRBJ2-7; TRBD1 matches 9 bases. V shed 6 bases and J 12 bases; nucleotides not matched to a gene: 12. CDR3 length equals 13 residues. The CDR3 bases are TGTGCCAGCAGCCCTGGGACAGGGAGTGAGGGGTACTTC. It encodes CASSPGTGSEGYF.

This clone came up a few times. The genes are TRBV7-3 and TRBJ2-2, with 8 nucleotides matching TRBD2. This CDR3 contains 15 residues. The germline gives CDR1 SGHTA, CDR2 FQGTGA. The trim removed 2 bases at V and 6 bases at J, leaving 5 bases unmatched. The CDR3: CASSLETGGAGELFF. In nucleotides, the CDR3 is TGTGCCAGCAGCTTAGAGACGGGAGGGGCCGGGGAGCTGTTTTTT.

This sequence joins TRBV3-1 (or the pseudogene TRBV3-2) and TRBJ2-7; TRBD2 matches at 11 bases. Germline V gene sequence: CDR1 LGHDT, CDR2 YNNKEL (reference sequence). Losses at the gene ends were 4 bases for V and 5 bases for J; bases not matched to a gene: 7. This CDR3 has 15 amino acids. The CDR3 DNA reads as TGTGCCAGCAGCCTTCTCATAGCGGGGGGGAACGAGCAGTACTTC. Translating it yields CASSLLIAGGNEQYF.

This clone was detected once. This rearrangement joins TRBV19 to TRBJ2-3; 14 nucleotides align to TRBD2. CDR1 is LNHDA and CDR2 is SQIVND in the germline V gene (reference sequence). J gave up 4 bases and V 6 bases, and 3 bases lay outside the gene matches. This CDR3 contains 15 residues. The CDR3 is CASRGTSGSADTQYF. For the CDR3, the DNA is TGTGCCAGTAGGGGGACTAGCGGGAGTGCAGATACGCAGTATTTT.

The CDR3 is CASSEASQGVYGYTF. Here the CDR3 DNA reads TGTGCCAGCAGTGAAGCATCACAGGGAGTCTATGGCTACACCTTC. V and J are TRBV2 and TRBJ1-2; TRBD1 is a possible D gene (6 bases). The CDR3 consists of 15 residues. The germline V gene has CDR1 SNHLY and CDR2 FYNNEI. The V and J ends lost 0 bases and 4 bases respectively, with 12 bases between them.

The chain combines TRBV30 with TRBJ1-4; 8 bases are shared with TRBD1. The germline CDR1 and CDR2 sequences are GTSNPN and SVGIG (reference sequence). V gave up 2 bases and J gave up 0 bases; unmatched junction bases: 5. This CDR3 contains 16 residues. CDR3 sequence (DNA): TGTGCCTGGAGTCTGGGACAGGCCTCAACTAATGAAAAACTGTTTTTT. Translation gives CAWSLGQASTNEKLFF.

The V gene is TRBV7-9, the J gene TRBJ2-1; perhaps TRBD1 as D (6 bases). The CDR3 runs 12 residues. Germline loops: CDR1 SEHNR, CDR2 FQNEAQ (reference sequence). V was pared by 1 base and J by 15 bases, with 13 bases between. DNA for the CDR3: TGTGCCAGCAGCTTAGGTCTGGGGGCGCGGTTCTTC. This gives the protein CASSLGLGARFF.

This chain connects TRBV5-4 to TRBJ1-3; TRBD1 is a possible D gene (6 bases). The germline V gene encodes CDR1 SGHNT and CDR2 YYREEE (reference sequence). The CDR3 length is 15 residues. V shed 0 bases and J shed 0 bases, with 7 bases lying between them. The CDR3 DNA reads TGTGCCAGCAGCTTGGGCAGGGGCTCTGGAAACACCATATATTTT. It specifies CASSLGRGSGNTIYF.

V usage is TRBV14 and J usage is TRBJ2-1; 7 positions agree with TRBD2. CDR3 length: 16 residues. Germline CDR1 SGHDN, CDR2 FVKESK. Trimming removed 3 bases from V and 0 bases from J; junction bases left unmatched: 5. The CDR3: CASSQMRGSSYNEQFF. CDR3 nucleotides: TGTGCCAGCAGCCAGATGCGGGGGAGCTCCTACAATGAGCAGTTCTTC.

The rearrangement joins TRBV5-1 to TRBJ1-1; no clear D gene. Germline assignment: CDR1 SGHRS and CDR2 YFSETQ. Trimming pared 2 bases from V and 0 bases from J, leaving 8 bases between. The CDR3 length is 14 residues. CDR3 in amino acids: CASSLLAMNTEAFF. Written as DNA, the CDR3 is TGCGCCAGCAGCTTATTGGCAATGAACACTGAAGCTTTCTTT.

The CDR3 DNA reads TGTGCCAGCAGCTTAAATGCAGGACAGGGTGATTCTGAAGCTTTCTTT. Translated: CASSLNAGQGDSEAFF. The J gene is TRBJ1-1, the V gene TRBV7-3; 8 nucleotides match TRBD1. This CDR3 has 16 residues. Germline V lookup: CDR1 SGHTA, CDR2 FQGTGA. With 1 base clipped from V and 6 bases from J, the junction kept 10 bases outside the gene matches.

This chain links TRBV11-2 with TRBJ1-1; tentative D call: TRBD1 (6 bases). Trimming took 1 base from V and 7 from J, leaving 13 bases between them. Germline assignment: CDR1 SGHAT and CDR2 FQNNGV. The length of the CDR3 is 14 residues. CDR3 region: CASSLVGWGLEAFF. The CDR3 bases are TGTGCCAGCAGCTTAGTGGGATGGGGGCTTGAAGCTTTCTTT. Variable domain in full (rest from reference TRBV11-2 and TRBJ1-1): EAGVAQSPRYKIIEKRQSVAFWCNPISGHATLYWYQQILGQGPKLLIQFQNNGVVDDSQLPKDRFSAERLKGVDSTLKIQPAKLEDSAVYLCASSLVGWGLEAFFGQGTRLTVV.

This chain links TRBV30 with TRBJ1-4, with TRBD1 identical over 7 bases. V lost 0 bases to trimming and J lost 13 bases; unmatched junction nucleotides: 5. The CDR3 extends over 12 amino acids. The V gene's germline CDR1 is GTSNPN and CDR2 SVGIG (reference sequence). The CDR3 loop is CAWSVQAGGLFF. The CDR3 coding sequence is TGTGCCTGGAGTGTACAGGCAGGGGGACTGTTTTTT. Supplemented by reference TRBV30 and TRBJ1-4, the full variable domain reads SQTIHQWPATLVQPVGSPLSLECTVEGTSNPNLYWYRQAAGRGLQLLFYSVGIGQISSEVPQNLSASRPQDRQFILSSKKLLLSDSGFYLCAWSVQAGGLFFGSGTQLSVL.

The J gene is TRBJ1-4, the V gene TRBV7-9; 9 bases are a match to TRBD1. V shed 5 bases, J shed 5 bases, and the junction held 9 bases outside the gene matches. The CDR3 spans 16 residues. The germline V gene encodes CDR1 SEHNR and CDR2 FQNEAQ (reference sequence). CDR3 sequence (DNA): TGTGCCAGCAGCGCAACTGGGGACAGGGCCAATGAAAAACTGTTTTTT. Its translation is CASSATGDRANEKLFF.

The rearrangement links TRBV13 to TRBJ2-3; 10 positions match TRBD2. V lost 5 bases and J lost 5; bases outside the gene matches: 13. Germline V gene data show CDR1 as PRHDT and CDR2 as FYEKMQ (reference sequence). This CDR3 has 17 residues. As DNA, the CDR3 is TGTGCCAGCAGCCAATCACTAGCGGGGCCCCCTCGAGATACGCAGTATTTT. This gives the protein CASSQSLAGPPRDTQYF.

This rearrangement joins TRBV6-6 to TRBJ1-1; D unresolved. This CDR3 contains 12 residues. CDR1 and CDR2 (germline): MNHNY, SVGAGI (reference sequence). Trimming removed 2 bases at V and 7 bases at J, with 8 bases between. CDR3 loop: CASSYIGVEAFF. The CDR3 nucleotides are TGTGCCAGCAGTTACATCGGGGTTGAAGCTTTCTTT.

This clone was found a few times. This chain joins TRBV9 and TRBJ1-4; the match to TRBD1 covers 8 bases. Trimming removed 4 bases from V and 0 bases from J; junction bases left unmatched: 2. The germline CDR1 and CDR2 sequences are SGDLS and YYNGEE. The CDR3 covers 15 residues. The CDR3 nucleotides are TGTGCCAGCAGCCGACAGGGGTCAACTAATGAAAAACTGTTTTTT. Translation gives CASSRQGSTNEKLFF.

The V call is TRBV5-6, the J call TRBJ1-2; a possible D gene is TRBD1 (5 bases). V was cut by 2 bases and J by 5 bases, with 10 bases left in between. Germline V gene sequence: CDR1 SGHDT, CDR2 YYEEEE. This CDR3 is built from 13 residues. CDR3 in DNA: TGTGCCAGCAGCTTTCAGGGCTCGTATGGCTACACCTTC. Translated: CASSFQGSYGYTF.

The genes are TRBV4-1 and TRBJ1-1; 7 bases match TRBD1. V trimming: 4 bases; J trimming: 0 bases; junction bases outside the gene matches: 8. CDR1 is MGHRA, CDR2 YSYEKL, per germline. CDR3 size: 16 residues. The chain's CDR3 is CASSPGTAPMNTEAFF. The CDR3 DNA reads TGCGCCAGCAGCCCCGGGACAGCCCCTATGAACACTGAAGCTTTCTTT.

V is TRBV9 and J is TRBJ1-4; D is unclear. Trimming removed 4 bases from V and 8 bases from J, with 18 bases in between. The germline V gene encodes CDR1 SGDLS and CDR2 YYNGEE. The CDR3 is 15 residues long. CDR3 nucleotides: TGTGCCAGCAGCCCTCACAAAGTCAGTGGCGAAAAACTGTTTTTT. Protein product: CASSPHKVSGEKLFF.

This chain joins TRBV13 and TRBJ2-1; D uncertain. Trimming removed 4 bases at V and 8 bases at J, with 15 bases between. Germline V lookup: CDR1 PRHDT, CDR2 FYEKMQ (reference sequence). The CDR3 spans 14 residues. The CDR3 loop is CASSSRLESDEQFF. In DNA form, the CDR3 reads TGTGCCAGCAGCTCCCGACTGGAATCGGATGAGCAGTTCTTC.

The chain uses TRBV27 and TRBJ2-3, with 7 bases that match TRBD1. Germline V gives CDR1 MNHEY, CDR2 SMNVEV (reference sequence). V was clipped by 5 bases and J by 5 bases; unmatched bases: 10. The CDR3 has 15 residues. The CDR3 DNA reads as TGTGCCAGCAGTCCTCGACAGGGAAGGGAAGATACGCAGTATTTT. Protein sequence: CASSPRQGREDTQYF.